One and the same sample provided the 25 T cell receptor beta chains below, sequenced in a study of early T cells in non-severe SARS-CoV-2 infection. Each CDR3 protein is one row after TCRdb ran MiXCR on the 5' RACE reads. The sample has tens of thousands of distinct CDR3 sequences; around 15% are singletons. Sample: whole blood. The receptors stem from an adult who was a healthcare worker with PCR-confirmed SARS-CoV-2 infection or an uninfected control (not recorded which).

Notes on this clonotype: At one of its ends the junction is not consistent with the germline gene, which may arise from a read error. The CDR3 sequence: CASSQGAGTTDTQNF. Written as DNA, the CDR3 is TGTGCCAGCAGCCAGGGGGCAGGAACCACAGATACGCAGAATTTT. V and J are TRBV7-9 and TRBJ2-3; 8 bases match TRBD1. The CDR3 has 15 residues. The germline V gene has CDR1 SEHNR and CDR2 FQNEAQ (reference sequence).

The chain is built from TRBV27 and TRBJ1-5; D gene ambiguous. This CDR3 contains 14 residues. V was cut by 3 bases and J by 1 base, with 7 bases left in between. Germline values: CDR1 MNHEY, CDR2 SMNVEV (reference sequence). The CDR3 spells CASSFGGSNQPQHF. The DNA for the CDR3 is TGTGCCAGCAGTTTCGGCGGAAGCAATCAGCCCCAGCATTTT.

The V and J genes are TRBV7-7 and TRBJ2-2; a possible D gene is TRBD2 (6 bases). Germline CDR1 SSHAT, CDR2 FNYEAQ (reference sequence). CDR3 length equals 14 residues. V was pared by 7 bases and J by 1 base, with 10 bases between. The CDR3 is CASMSSVNTGELFF. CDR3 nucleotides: TGTGCCAGCATGTCTAGCGTGAACACCGGGGAGCTGTTTTTT.

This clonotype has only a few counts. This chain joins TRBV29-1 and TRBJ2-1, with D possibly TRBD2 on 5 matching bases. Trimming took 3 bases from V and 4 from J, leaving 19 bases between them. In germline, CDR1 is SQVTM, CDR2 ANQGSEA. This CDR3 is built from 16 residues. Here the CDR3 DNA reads TGCAGCGTTGAGGCCCCGGAGAGGACTTTATACAATGAGCAGTTCTTC. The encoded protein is CSVEAPERTLYNEQFF.

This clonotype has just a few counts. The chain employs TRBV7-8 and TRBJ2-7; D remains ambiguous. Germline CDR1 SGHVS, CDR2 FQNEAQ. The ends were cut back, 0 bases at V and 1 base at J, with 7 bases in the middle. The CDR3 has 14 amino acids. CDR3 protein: CASSLAPVSYEQYF. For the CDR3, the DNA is TGTGCCAGCAGCTTAGCGCCGGTTTCCTACGAGCAGTACTTC.

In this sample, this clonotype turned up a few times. The CDR3, as DNA: TGTGCCAGCAGCGTACAGTGGCCGGCCGGGGAGCTGTTTTTT. As protein: CASSVQWPAGELFF. The chain carries TRBV9 and TRBJ2-2, with D unclear. The CDR3 has 14 amino acids. With 1 base removed from V and 6 bases from J, the gap between germline ends came to 10 bases. Germline V gives CDR1 SGDLS, CDR2 YYNGEE.

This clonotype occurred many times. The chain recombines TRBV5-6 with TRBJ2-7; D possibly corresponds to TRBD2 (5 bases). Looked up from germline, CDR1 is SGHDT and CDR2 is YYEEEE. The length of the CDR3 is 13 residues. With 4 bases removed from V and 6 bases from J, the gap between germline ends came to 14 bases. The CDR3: CASSRTPKGEQYF. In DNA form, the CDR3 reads TGTGCCAGCAGCCGGACTCCAAAGGGCGAGCAGTACTTC.

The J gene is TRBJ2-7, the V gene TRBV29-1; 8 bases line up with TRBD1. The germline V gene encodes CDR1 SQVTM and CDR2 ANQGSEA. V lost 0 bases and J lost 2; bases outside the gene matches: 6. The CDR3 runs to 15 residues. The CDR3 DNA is TGCAGCGTTGAAGATTCGACAGGGGTACCCTACGAGCAGTACTTC. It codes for CSVEDSTGVPYEQYF.

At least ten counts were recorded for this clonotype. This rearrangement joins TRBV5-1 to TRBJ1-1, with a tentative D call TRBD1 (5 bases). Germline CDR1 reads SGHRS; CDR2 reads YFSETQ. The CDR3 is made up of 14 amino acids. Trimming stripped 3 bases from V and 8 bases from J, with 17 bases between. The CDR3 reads CASSSEPGLAEAFF. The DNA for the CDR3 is TGCGCCAGCAGCTCCGAGCCAGGGCTGGCCGAAGCTTTCTTT.

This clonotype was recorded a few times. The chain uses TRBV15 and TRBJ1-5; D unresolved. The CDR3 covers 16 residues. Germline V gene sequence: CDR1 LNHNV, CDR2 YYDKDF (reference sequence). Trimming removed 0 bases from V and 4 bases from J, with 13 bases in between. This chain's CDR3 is CATSRDNSRPNQPQHF. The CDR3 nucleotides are TGTGCCACCAGCAGAGATAATAGCAGGCCGAATCAGCCCCAGCATTTT.

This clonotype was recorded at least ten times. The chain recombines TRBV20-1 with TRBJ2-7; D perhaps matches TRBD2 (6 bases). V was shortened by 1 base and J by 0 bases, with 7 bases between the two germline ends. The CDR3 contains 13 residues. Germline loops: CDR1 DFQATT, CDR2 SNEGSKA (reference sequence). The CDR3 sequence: CSARGGLSYEQYF. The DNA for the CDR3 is TGCAGTGCTAGAGGGGGACTCTCCTACGAGCAGTACTTC.

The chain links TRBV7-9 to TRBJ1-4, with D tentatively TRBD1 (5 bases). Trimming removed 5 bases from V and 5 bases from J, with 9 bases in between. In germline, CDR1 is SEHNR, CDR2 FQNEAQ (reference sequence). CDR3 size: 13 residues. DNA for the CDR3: TGTGCCAGCAGCGGGGGAAACAATGAAAAACTGTTTTTT. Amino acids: CASSGGNNEKLFF.

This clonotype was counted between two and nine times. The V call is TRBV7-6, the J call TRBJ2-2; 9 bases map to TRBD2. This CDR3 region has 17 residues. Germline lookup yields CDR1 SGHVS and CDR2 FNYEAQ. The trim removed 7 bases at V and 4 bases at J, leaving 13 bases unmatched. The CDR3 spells CASINPLREGTTGELFF. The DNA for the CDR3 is TGTGCCAGCATCAACCCGTTGCGGGAGGGGACCACCGGGGAGCTGTTTTTT. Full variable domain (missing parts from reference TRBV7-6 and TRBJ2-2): GAGVSQSPRYKVTKRGQDVALRCDPISGHVSLYWYRQALGQGPEFLTYFNYEAQQDKSGLPNDRFSAERPEGSISTLTIQRTEQRDSAMYRCASINPLREGTTGELFFGEGSRLTVL.

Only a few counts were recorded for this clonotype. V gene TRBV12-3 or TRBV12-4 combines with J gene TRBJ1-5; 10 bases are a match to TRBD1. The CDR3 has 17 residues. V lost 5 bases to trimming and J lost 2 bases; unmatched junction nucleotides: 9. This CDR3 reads CASSPSGQGVRNQPQHF. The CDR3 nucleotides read TGTGCCAGCAGTCCGAGCGGACAGGGGGTTCGCAATCAGCCCCAGCATTTT.

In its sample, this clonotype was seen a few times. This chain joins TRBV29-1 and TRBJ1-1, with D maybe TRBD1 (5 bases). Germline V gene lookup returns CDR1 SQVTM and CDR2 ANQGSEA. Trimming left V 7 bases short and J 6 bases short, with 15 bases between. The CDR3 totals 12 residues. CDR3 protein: CSADTGDSEAFF. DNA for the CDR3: TGCAGCGCGGATACTGGGGACTCTGAAGCTTTCTTT.

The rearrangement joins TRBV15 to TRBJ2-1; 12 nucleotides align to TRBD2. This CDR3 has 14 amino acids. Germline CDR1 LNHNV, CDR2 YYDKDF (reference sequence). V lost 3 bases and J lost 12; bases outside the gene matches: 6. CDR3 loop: CATSRTSGRGSQFF. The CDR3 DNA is TGTGCCACCAGCAGGACTAGCGGGAGAGGTTCGCAGTTCTTC.

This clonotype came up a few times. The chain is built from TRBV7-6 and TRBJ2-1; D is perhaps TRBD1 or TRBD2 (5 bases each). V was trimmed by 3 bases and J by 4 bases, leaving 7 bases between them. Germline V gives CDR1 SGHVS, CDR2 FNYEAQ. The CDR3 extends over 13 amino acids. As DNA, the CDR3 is TGTGCCAGCAGCTTGGGGGATTACAATGAGCAGTTCTTC. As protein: CASSLGDYNEQFF.

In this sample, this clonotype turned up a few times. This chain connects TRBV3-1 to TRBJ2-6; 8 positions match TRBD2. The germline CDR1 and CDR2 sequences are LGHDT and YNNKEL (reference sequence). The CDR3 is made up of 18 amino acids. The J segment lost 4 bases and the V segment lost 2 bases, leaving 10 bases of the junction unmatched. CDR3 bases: TGTGCCAGCAGCCAATCCCCTAGAGCGGGAGCCGGGGCCAACGTCCTGACTTTC. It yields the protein CASSQSPRAGAGANVLTF.

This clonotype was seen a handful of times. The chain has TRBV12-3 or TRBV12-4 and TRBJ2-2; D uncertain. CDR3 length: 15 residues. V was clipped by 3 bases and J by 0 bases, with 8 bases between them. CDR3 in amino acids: CASSFRISNTGELFF. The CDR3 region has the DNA TGTGCCAGCAGTTTCCGGATCTCGAACACCGGGGAGCTGTTTTTT.

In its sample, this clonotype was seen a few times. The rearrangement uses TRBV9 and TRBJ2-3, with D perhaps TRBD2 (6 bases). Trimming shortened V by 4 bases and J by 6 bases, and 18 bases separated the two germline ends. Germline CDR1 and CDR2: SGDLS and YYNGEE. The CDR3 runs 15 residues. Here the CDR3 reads CASSPTGDPRDTQYF. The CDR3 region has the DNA TGTGCCAGCAGCCCGACGGGAGACCCTAGGGATACGCAGTATTTT.

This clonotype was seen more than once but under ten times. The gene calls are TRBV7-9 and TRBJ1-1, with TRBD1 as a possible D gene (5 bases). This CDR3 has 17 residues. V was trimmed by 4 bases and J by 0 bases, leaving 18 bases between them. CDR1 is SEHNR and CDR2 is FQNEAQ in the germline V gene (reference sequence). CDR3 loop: CASSSHDDKGVNTEAFF. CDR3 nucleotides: TGTGCCAGCAGCTCCCACGACGACAAAGGGGTGAACACTGAAGCTTTCTTT. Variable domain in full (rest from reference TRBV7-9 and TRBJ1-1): DTGVSQNPRHKITKRGQNVTFRCDPISEHNRLYWYRQTLGQGPEFLTYFQNEAQLEKSRLLSDRFSAERPKGSFSTLEIQRTEQGDSAMYLCASSSHDDKGVNTEAFFGQGTRLTVV.

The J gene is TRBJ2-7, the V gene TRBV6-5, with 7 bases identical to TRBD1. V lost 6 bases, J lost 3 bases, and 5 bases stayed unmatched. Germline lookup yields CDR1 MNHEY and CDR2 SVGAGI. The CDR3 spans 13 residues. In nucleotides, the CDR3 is TGTGCCAGCAGCTGGACAGGCGACTACGAGCAGTACTTC. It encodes CASSWTGDYEQYF.

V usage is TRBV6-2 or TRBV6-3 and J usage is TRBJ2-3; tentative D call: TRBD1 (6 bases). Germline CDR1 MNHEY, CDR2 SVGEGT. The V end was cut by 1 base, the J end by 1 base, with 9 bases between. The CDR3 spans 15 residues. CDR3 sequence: CASSYWRTGTDTQYF. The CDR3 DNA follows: TGTGCCAGCAGTTACTGGAGGACAGGCACAGATACGCAGTATTTT.

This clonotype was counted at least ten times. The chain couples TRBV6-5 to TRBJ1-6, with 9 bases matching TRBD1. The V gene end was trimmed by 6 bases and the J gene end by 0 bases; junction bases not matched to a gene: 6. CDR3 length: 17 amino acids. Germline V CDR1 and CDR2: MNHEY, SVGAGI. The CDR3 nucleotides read TGTGCCAGCAGACTCCGACAGGGGGGCTCCTATAATTCACCCCTCCACTTT. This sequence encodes CASRLRQGGSYNSPLHF.

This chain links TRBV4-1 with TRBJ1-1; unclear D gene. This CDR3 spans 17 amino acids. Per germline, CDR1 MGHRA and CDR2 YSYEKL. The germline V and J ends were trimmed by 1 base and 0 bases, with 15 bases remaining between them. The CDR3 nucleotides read TGCGCCAGCAGCCAAGTCCCCCTTCGCAGCCTGAACACTGAAGCTTTCTTT. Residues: CASSQVPLRSLNTEAFF.